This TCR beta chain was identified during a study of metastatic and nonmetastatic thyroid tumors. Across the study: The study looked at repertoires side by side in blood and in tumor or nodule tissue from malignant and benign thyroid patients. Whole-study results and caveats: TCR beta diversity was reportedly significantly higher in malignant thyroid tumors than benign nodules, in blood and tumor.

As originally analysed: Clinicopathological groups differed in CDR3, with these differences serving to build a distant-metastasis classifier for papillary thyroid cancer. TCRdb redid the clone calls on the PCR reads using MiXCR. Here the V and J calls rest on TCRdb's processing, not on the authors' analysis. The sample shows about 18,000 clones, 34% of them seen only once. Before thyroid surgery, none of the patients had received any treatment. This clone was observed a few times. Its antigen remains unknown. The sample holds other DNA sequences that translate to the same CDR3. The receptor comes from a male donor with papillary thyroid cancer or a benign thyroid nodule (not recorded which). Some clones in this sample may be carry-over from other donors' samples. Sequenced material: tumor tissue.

The chain's CDR3 is CASSLGQGRLTGELFF. The CDR3 DNA reads as TGTGCCAGCAGCCTAGGACAGGGGCGGTTGACCGGGGAGCTGTTTTTT. The V call is TRBV6-1, the J call TRBJ2-2; 9 nucleotides match TRBD1. This CDR3 region has 16 residues. CDR1 and CDR2 (germline): MNHNS, SASEGT. V dropped 6 bases and J dropped 5; count of bases not matched to a gene: 10.